This T cell receptor beta chain was profiled in a study of blood T cell repertoires in COVID-19. Looking at the study overall: From the United States, Italy and Spain came samples of acute and convalescent COVID-19.

As handled by the study authors: Amplifying reference gene primers gave estimates of nucleated cell counts. Generated by immunoSEQ multiplex PCR, the TCRdb table keeps only in-frame clones and is missing some. V and J calls and clone size are those listed in that table; D and trimming were worked out from the DNA. The sample has tens of thousands of clones, 85% to 90% seen once; the top ten hold about 4.3%. The V gene end was trimmed by 4 bases and the J gene end by 6 bases; junction bases not matched to a gene: 6. Germline loops: CDR1 LNHDA, CDR2 SQIVND (reference sequence). This CDR3 has 14 amino acids.

The chain uses TRBV19 and TRBJ2-7; TRBD1 matches at 10 bases. The sequenced sample consisted of peripheral blood. This TCR came from a man aged 60 to 75 with acute or convalescent COVID-19. The CDR3 here is CASSRTGGPSEQYF. The CDR3 bases are TGTGCCAGTAGTAGGACAGGGGGGCCTTCCGAGCAGTACTTC.